This TCR beta chain was profiled in a study of T cell responses to AZD1222 COVID-19 vaccine. Comments on this clone: The antigen remains unidentified.

Produced via immunoSEQ multiplex PCR; TCRdb's table is partial and in-frame only. The sample shows 150,000 to 180,000 clones, 80% to 90% of them seen only once. Study results and limitations: Variant regions that are unmutated are reportedly the target of nearly half of spike-specific TCRs.

Between the trimmed V and J ends, which lost 3 bases and 8 bases, there was a span of 8 bases. The germline CDR1 and CDR2 sequences are MDHEN and SYDVKM. This CDR3 has 12 residues. This chain joins TRBV28 and TRBJ1-3; unclear D gene. The TCR originated in an adult who received the AZD1222 COVID-19 vaccine. The sequencing used peripheral blood, collected 28 days after the second AZD1222 dose. CDR3 DNA: TGTGCCAGCAGTTTTGCGGCCCACACCATATATTTT. Its translation is CASSFAAHTIYF. Based on the CDR3 plus reference TRBV28 and TRBJ1-3, the full variable domain is DVKVTQSSRYLVKRTGEKVFLECVQDMDHENMFWYRQDPGLGLRLIYFSYDVKMKEKGDIPEGYSVSREKKERFSLILESASTNQTSMYLCASSFAAHTIYFGEGSWLTVV.